Each of the 4 T cell receptor beta chains below was sequenced from the same sample in a study of blood T cells in healthy people across ages. Through a sample-barcoded 5' primer and a J-beta primer mix, a second PCR was run for roughly 6 to 11 cycles. TCRdb re-called the 5' RACE reads through MiXCR, storing one row per CDR3 protein. The profile covers hundreds of thousands of distinct CDR3 sequences, with approximately 25% appearing a single time and under 9.5% taken by the ten largest. Another study also made use of these data, one on T cells of mothers and their children.

Sequencing used blood. These receptors were obtained from a boy aged 5-17 years in good health.

The chain links TRBV7-2 to TRBJ2-1, with no clear D. CDR3 length: 15 amino acids. Per the germline V gene, CDR1 is SGHTA and CDR2 is FQGNSA. The V gene lost 5 bases and the J gene lost 0 bases, with 11 bases spanning the gap. The CDR3, as DNA: TGTGCCAGCAGCGGTACCAGGAGCTCCTACAATGAGCAGTTCTTC. It is translated as CASSGTRSSYNEQFF.

The chain couples TRBV29-1 to TRBJ2-5, with 7 bases lining up with TRBD2. Germline loops: CDR1 SQVTM, CDR2 ANQGSEA. The CDR3 has 13 amino acids. After removal of 4 bases from V and 5 bases from J, the junction contained 7 bases not matched to a gene. CDR3 residues: CSVGGSERETQYF. CDR3 DNA sequence: TGCAGCGTTGGCGGGAGTGAGAGGGAGACCCAGTACTTC.

The chain employs TRBV20-1 and TRBJ2-1; tentatively, D is TRBD1 (6 bases). The CDR3 consists of 14 residues. CDR1 is DFQATT, CDR2 SNEGSKA, per germline (reference sequence). Trimming shortened V by 0 bases and J by 1 base, and 7 bases separated the two germline ends. The CDR3 DNA reads as TGCAGTGCTAGAGATACAGGGTCCTACAATGAGCAGTTCTTC. This translates into CSARDTGSYNEQFF.

This chain uses TRBV4-1 with TRBJ1-2; D remains ambiguous. V was pared by 1 base and J by 4 bases, with 13 bases between. The germline V gene has CDR1 MGHRA and CDR2 YSYEKL. This CDR3 is 15 amino acids long. The CDR3 loop reads CASSQGREGIYGYTF. The CDR3 nucleotides read TGCGCCAGCAGCCAAGGGAGGGAAGGAATCTATGGCTACACCTTC.